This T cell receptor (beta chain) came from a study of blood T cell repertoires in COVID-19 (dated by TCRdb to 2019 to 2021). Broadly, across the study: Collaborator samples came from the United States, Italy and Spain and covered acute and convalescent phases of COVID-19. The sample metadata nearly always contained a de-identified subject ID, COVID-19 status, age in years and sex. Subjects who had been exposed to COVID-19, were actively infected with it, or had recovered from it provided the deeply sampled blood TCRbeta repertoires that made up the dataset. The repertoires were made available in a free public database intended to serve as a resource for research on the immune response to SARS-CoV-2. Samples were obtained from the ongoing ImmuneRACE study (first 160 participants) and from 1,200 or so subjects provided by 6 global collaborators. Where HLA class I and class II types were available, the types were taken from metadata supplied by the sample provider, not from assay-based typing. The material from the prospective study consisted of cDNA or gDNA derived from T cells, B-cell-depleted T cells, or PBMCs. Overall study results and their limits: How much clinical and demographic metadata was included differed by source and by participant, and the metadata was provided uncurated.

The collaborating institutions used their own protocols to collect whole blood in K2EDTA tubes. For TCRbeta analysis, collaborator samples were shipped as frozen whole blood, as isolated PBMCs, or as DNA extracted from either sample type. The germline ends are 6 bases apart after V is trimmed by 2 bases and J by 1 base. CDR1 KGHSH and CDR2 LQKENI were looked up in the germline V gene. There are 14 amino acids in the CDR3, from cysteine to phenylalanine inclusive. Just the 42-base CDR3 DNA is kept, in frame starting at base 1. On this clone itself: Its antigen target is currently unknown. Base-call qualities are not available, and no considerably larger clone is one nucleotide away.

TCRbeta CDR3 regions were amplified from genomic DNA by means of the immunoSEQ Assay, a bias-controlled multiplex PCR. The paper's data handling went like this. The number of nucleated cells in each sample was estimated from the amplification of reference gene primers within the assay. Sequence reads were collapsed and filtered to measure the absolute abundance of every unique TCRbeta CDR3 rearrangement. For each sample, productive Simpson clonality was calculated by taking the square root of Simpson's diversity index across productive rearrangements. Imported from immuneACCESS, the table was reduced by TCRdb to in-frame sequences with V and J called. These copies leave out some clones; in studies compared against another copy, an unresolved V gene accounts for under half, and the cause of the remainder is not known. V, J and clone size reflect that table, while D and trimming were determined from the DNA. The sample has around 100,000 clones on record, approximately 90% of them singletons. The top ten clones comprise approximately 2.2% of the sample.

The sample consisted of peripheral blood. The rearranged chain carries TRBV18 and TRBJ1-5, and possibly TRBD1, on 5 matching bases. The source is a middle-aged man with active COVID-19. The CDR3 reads CASSPGGSNQPQHF. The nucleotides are TGTGCCAGCTCACCAGGGGGGAGCAATCAGCCCCAGCATTTT.